This T cell receptor (beta chain) appears in the sequencing data of a study of cytomegalovirus exposure and HLA in healthy donors. Overall study: Researchers previously reported finding roughly 120 million unique TCR beta sequences from about 170 million T cells.

The germline V gene encodes CDR1 SNHLY and CDR2 FYNNEI. This CDR3 has 16 amino acids. V was clipped by 5 bases and J by 3 bases, with 20 bases between them. Comment on this clone: The target antigen is unknown.

Study-wide findings and caveats: Roughly even sequencing depth across donors was the assumption behind the presence/absence analyses. Later analysis showed TCR association rates varying by HLA locus, highest for DRB1 and lowest for HLA-C.

PCR primers comprised 60 Vbeta and 13 Jbeta primers. In the original processing: Roughly 11 million of the 75 million to 95 million unique TCR beta chains counted in a later analysis were shared. Profiling relied on immunoSEQ multiplex PCR, and the TCRdb table lists in-frame clones only, not all of them. The V and J calls and clone size are taken from that table; D and trimming were inferred from the DNA. The repertoire holds under 200,000 clones, with around four fifths as singletons. The TCR comes from a woman between 50 and 59 years old in good health and CMV-seronegative. What was sequenced was PBMCs. This sequence joins TRBV2 and TRBJ2-7; tentatively, D is TRBD2 (5 bases). CDR3 nucleotide sequence: TGTGCCAGCAGTTACATCCTTGGACGGGAAGACTACGAGCAGTACTTC. This translates into CASSYILGREDYEQYF.